This entry lists 27 T cell receptor beta chains sequenced from one sample in a study of blood T cell repertoires in COVID-19. Some clones are missing from TCRdb's copy, which holds only in-frame ones; the method was immunoSEQ multiplex PCR. Of about 94,000 clones listed, around 90% are singletons. Sample: peripheral blood. The receptors originated from an elderly woman with acute or convalescent COVID-19.

The chain has TRBV27 and TRBJ1-5; the D gene is possibly TRBD1 (6 bases). This CDR3 is built from 18 residues. V was clipped by 2 bases and J by 1 base, with 18 bases between them. Germline lookup yields CDR1 MNHEY and CDR2 SMNVEV (reference sequence). Written as DNA, the CDR3 is TGTGCCAGCAGTTTAAGGTGGCAGGGGTTAGAGAGCAATCAGCCCCAGCATTTT. It codes for CASSLRWQGLESNQPQHF.

V is TRBV3-1 (or the pseudogene TRBV3-2) and J is TRBJ2-3; D is possibly TRBD1 (5 bases). V was cut by 4 bases and J by 1 base, with 15 bases left in between. Germline CDR1 is LGHDT and CDR2 is YNNKEL (reference sequence). This CDR3 spans 16 amino acids. The CDR3: CASSLGRGSGTDTQYF. The CDR3 DNA is TGTGCCAGCAGCCTGGGGCGAGGTTCGGGCACAGATACGCAGTATTTT.

The rearrangement links TRBV19 to TRBJ2-2, with a tentative D call TRBD1 (5 bases). CDR3 size: 15 residues. Germline values: CDR1 LNHDA, CDR2 SQIVND (reference sequence). V shed 10 bases and J shed 5 bases, with 20 bases lying between them. This CDR3 is CATSSGRQKTGELFF. CDR3 DNA sequence: TGTGCCACCTCCTCAGGTCGACAGAAAACCGGGGAGCTGTTTTTT.

The chain uses TRBV7-3 and TRBJ1-1; the D gene is possibly TRBD1 (5 bases). Trimming cost V 2 bases and J 1 base, with 8 bases left between them. CDR1 and CDR2 from the germline V gene are SGHTA and FQGTGA. This CDR3 comprises 14 residues. Here the CDR3 DNA reads TGTGCCAGCAGCTTACAGGGAAGGAACACTGAAGCTTTCTTT. This gives the protein CASSLQGRNTEAFF.

This clone appeared a single time. CDR3 loop: CASAEGATSSNQPQHF. CDR3 bases: TGTGCCAGCGCCGAAGGAGCGACGAGTAGCAATCAGCCCCAGCATTTT. The chain couples TRBV2 to TRBJ1-5; D is undetermined. The CDR3 spans 16 residues. Trimming took off 8 bases at V and 0 bases at J, with 17 bases between the two ends. Germline CDR1 is SNHLY and CDR2 is FYNNEI.

The V call is TRBV10-3, the J call TRBJ2-3; 7 bases fit TRBD1. V was pared by 6 bases and J by 7 bases, with 10 bases of the junction left unmatched. Germline CDR1 reads ENHRY; CDR2 reads SYGVKD. The CDR3 totals 14 residues. The chain's CDR3 is CAISDRQGKNTQYF. The CDR3 nucleotides read TGTGCCATCAGCGACCGACAGGGCAAAAATACGCAGTATTTT.

The chain employs TRBV10-3 and TRBJ1-5, with 11 bases that match TRBD1. Trimming removed 4 bases from V and 7 bases from J; junction bases left unmatched: 3. The CDR3 is 14 amino acids. The germline V gene encodes CDR1 ENHRY and CDR2 SYGVKD. In DNA form, the CDR3 reads TGTGCCATCAGTGCGGGACAGGGGGAACAGCCCCAGCATTTT. Its translation is CAISAGQGEQPQHF.

V and J are TRBV27 and TRBJ1-2, with 8 bases lining up with TRBD1. CDR1 is MNHEY, CDR2 SMNVEV, per germline (reference sequence). V lost 6 bases and J lost 8; bases outside the gene matches: 14. The CDR3 loop spans 15 amino acids. CDR3 amino acids: CASSSIWQGAWGYTF. The DNA for the CDR3 is TGTGCCAGCAGCTCTATCTGGCAGGGGGCTTGGGGCTACACCTTC.

This chain uses TRBV18 with TRBJ2-3; D is perhaps TRBD2 (5 bases). The CDR3 runs to 16 residues. Trimming cost V 2 bases and J 1 base, with 13 bases left between them. In germline, CDR1 is KGHSH, CDR2 LQKENI. CDR3 sequence: CASSPRRSQGTDTQYF. In DNA, the CDR3 is TGTGCCAGCTCACCAAGGAGGAGCCAGGGCACAGATACGCAGTATTTT. The complete variable domain, with remaining parts taken from reference TRBV18 and TRBJ2-3, reads NAGVMQNPRHLVRRRGQEARLRCSPMKGHSHVYWYRQLPEEGLKFMVYLQKENIIDESGMPKERFSAEFPKEGPSILRIQQVVRGDSAAYFCASSPRRSQGTDTQYFGPGTRLTVL.

This clone was seen just once. CDR3 bases: TGTGCCAGCAGCTTAGAACAGAAACACAATGAGCAGTTCTTC. It yields the protein CASSLEQKHNEQFF. The chain uses TRBV7-9 and TRBJ2-1; D gene unclear. V shed 1 base and J shed 5 bases, with 9 bases lying between them. CDR1 is SEHNR and CDR2 is FQNEAQ in the germline V gene (reference sequence). The CDR3 sequence is 14 residues long.

This clone occurred a few times. The chain has TRBV11-2 and TRBJ1-4, with D perhaps TRBD1 (5 bases). Trimming pared 1 base from V and 5 bases from J, leaving 11 bases between. From germline, CDR1 is SGHAT and CDR2 FQNNGV. The CDR3 extends over 15 amino acids. The CDR3 protein is CASSLGGGTNEKLFF. The CDR3, as DNA: TGTGCCAGCAGCTTAGGTGGAGGGACCAATGAAAAACTGTTTTTT.

The chain carries TRBV7-9 and TRBJ2-1; 8 bases are a match to TRBD2. The CDR3 is made up of 16 amino acids. CDR1 is SEHNR, CDR2 FQNEAQ, per germline (reference sequence). V shed 6 bases and J 0 bases; nucleotides not matched to a gene: 7. The CDR3 DNA follows: TGTGCCAGCAGATCAACTAGCGGCAGCTCCTACAATGAGCAGTTCTTC. This sequence encodes CASRSTSGSSYNEQFF. Based on the CDR3 plus reference TRBV7-9 and TRBJ2-1, the full variable domain is DTGVSQNPRHKITKRGQNVTFRCDPISEHNRLYWYRQTLGQGPEFLTYFQNEAQLEKSRLLSDRFSAERPKGSFSTLEIQRTEQGDSAMYLCASRSTSGSSYNEQFFGPGTRLTVL.

The rearrangement links TRBV30 to TRBJ1-2; 7 positions agree with TRBD1. Trimming at V came to 3 bases and at J to 4 bases, leaving 8 bases not matched to a gene. The CDR3 spans 14 residues. Germline V gene sequence: CDR1 GTSNPN, CDR2 SVGIG (reference sequence). The CDR3 region is CAWRAGGTAYGYTF. The CDR3 DNA follows: TGTGCCTGGAGGGCGGGTGGGACAGCCTATGGCTACACCTTC.

The chain links TRBV28 to TRBJ2-5; D unresolved. Germline V gives CDR1 MDHEN, CDR2 SYDVKM. CDR3 length: 13 residues. The V and J ends lost 6 bases and 4 bases respectively, with 12 bases between them. DNA of the CDR3: TGTGCCAGCAGGCGACAAAGACCAGAGACCCAGTACTTC. Its protein product is CASRRQRPETQYF. Full variable domain (missing parts from reference TRBV28 and TRBJ2-5): DVKVTQSSRYLVKRTGEKVFLECVQDMDHENMFWYRQDPGLGLRLIYFSYDVKMKEKGDIPEGYSVSREKKERFSLILESASTNQTSMYLCASRRQRPETQYFGPGTRLLVL.

The genes are TRBV4-1 and TRBJ2-2; TRBD2 aligns across 7 bases. J lost 6 bases, V lost 1 base, and 5 bases had no gene match. Germline V CDR1 and CDR2: MGHRA, YSYEKL. The CDR3 consists of 15 residues. DNA for the CDR3: TGCGCCAGCAGCCAAGGCGGGAGAGGGGCCGGGGAGCTGTTTTTT. Translation: CASSQGGRGAGELFF.

The V gene is TRBV7-2, the J gene TRBJ2-7, with 10 positions matching TRBD2. Germline V CDR1 and CDR2: SGHTA, FQGNSA. This CDR3 is built from 14 residues. With 3 bases clipped from V and 4 bases from J, the junction kept 3 bases outside the gene matches. The CDR3 DNA follows: TGTGCCAGCAGCTTTTCTAGCGGGAGTTACGAGCAGTACTTC. Translation: CASSFSSGSYEQYF.

This clone showed up just once. The chain couples TRBV18 to TRBJ2-1; 8 nucleotides align to TRBD1. The V segment lost 4 bases and the J segment 0 bases; nucleotides outside the gene matches: 2. Germline CDR1 KGHSH, CDR2 LQKENI. The CDR3 totals 15 residues. CDR3 nucleotide sequence: TGTGCCAGCTCACTAGGGACAGGCTCCTACAATGAGCAGTTCTTC. Its protein is CASSLGTGSYNEQFF.

This clone showed up just a few times. This chain uses TRBV9 with TRBJ1-2; a weak D match, TRBD1 (5 bases). This CDR3 has 12 amino acids. The germline V gene has CDR1 SGDLS and CDR2 YYNGEE. V lost 4 bases to trimming and J lost 8 bases, with 12 bases between them. CDR3 amino acids: CASSPGYKGYTF. The CDR3 bases are TGTGCCAGCAGCCCAGGGTATAAGGGCTACACCTTC.

In its sample, this clone was seen a few times. The rearrangement joins TRBV19 to TRBJ1-6, with TRBD1 as a possible D gene (6 bases). The ends were cut back, 3 bases at V and 6 bases at J, with 9 bases in the middle. The CDR3 is made up of 14 amino acids. Germline V gene sequence: CDR1 LNHDA, CDR2 SQIVND (reference sequence). CDR3 nucleotides: TGTGCCAGTAGTATCCAGGACAGTAATTCACCCCTCCACTTT. Its translation: CASSIQDSNSPLHF.

This clone turned up a few times. The chain combines TRBV27 with TRBJ1-6; 7 bases are shared with TRBD1. After removal of 4 bases from V and 8 bases from J, the junction contained 5 bases not matched to a gene. The CDR3 totals 14 residues. The germline V gene has CDR1 MNHEY and CDR2 SMNVEV (reference sequence). CDR3 amino acids: CASSSTGNHSPLHF. The CDR3, as DNA: TGTGCCAGCAGTTCGACAGGGAACCATTCACCCCTCCACTTT.

The chain is built from TRBV6-2 or TRBV6-3 and TRBJ2-1; TRBD1 matches at 9 bases. Germline V lookup: CDR1 MNHEY, CDR2 SVGEGT. The CDR3 runs to 15 residues. V trimming: 3 bases; J trimming: 6 bases; junction bases outside the gene matches: 6. DNA of the CDR3: TGTGCCAGCAGTTATAGAGGACAGGGGCCCAATGAGCAGTTCTTC. Translated: CASSYRGQGPNEQFF.

This chain uses TRBV24-1 with TRBJ2-2; TRBD2 matches 9 bases. This CDR3 is 16 amino acids long. The V gene's germline CDR1 is KGHDR and CDR2 SFDVKD. V was pared by 2 bases and J by 5 bases, with 5 bases of the junction left unmatched. The CDR3 region is CATSDSSGRRTGELFF. In DNA form, the CDR3 reads TGTGCCACCAGTGATTCGAGCGGGAGGAGAACCGGGGAGCTGTTTTTT.

The chain carries TRBV5-4 and TRBJ2-5; D perhaps matches TRBD1 (6 bases). The length of the CDR3 is 15 residues. Between the trimmed V and J ends, which lost 5 bases and 5 bases, there was a span of 19 bases. Germline lookup yields CDR1 SGHNT and CDR2 YYREEE (reference sequence). The CDR3 DNA sequence: TGTGCCAGCAGTAGGTCTAGGGACACCTTTGAGACCCAGTACTTC. It is translated as CASSRSRDTFETQYF.

The V and J genes are TRBV7-9 and TRBJ1-6; D perhaps matches TRBD1 (5 bases). CDR3 length: 15 residues. The germline V and J ends were trimmed by 3 bases and 14 bases, with 20 bases remaining between them. Germline assignment: CDR1 SEHNR and CDR2 FQNEAQ (reference sequence). The CDR3 protein is CASSFDQVGAGTLHF. DNA of the CDR3: TGTGCCAGCAGCTTTGACCAGGTTGGGGCAGGGACCCTCCACTTT.

The chain has TRBV21-1 and TRBJ2-6; the table's D gene call, TRBD1, was not cross checked with the DNA. TRBV21-1 is a pseudogene locus. The CDR3 covers 23 residues. The CDR3 DNA reads TGTGCCAGCAGCAAAGCTCCCACTCTCTCAGGGAATCCCCTCGGGTCTGGGGCCAACGTCCTGACTTTC. Protein: CASSKAPTLSGNPLGSGANVLTF.

The chain combines TRBV6-5 with TRBJ1-2; TRBD1 is a possible D gene (6 bases). V was clipped by 6 bases and J by 8 bases, with 22 bases between them. CDR1 is MNHEY, CDR2 SVGAGI, per germline. This CDR3 is built from 15 residues. The CDR3: CASSRTDSAQVGYTF. The CDR3 DNA follows: TGTGCCAGCAGCCGTACGGACAGTGCCCAAGTGGGCTACACCTTC.

The chain recombines TRBV29-1 with TRBJ2-7, with TRBD2 identical over 14 bases. This CDR3 is built from 14 residues. V dropped 5 bases and J dropped 3; count of bases not matched to a gene: 3. From germline, CDR1 is SQVTM and CDR2 ANQGSEA. CDR3 sequence (DNA): TGCAGCGTTCGGGGACTAGCGGGAGACTACGAGCAGTACTTC. Translating it yields CSVRGLAGDYEQYF.